This paragraph covers one T cell receptor (beta chain) sequence. Its target is not known. Repertoires were generated with immunoSEQ multiplex PCR, while TCRdb's copy carries only in-frame clones and drops some. Altogether some 2.3 million clones are present, over 85% being singletons, with the ten largest covering 0.39%. The data originate from a study of shared clonotypes between healthy human individuals. Looking at the study overall: Ranging from 18 to 49 in age, donors were two women and a few men. Per-donor plates numbered three CD4 naive, three CD4 memory, two CD8 naive and one CD8 memory. Regarding the study as a whole: Genetic and exposure-history diversity was limited by the small donor number.

CDR1 SGHDT and CDR2 YYEEEE come from the germline V gene. Trimming shortened V by 7 bases and J by 7 bases, and 18 bases separated the two germline ends. This CDR3 is built from 14 residues. This clonotype was obtained from a man between 18 and 29 years old in good health. Some clones in this sample may be carry-over from other donors' samples. Sequencing was done on a sample of naive CD4+ T cells from PBMCs. Subset in this sample: CD45RA+ positively selected. V and J are TRBV5-6 and TRBJ2-1, with a tentative D call TRBD1 (5 bases). DNA for the CDR3: TGTGCCAGCCGCAGTCAGGGATGGATGAATGAGCAGTTCTTC. This codes for CASRSQGWMNEQFF.